The 21 T cell receptor beta chains reported below all come from one sample, sequenced in a study of blood T cell repertoires in COVID-19. Sequenced by immunoSEQ multiplex PCR; TCRdb stores in-frame clones only, minus some. Among some 180,000 clones listed, about 80% were seen once. Sample: peripheral blood. Source of these receptors: a human donor in a cohort sampled during active COVID-19.

This clone is a singleton in its sample. The chain carries TRBV6-6 and TRBJ2-7, with 10 bases that match TRBD1. CDR1 and CDR2 (germline): MNHNY, SVGAGI (reference sequence). The V segment lost 6 bases and the J segment 3 bases; nucleotides outside the gene matches: 5. CDR3 size: 14 residues. The CDR3 spells CASRDRDRGYEQYF. For the CDR3, the DNA is TGTGCCAGCAGGGACCGGGACAGGGGCTACGAGCAGTACTTC.

This sequence joins TRBV6-5 and TRBJ1-1, with TRBD1 matching over 7 bases. The V gene end was trimmed by 6 bases and the J gene end by 1 base; junction bases not matched to a gene: 5. From germline, CDR1 is MNHEY and CDR2 SVGAGI. There are 14 residues in the CDR3. This CDR3 reads CASRRTGENTEAFF. The CDR3 nucleotides are TGTGCCAGCAGAAGAACAGGGGAGAACACTGAAGCTTTCTTT.

In its sample, this clone was seen a few times. The chain links TRBV4-1 to TRBJ1-4; D not resolved. V lost 4 bases and J lost 0, with 9 bases in between. Germline CDR1 is MGHRA and CDR2 is YSYEKL. The CDR3 runs 15 residues. The DNA of the CDR3 is TGCGCCAGCAGCCCCCAGGCCGCAACTAATGAAAAACTGTTTTTT. Residues: CASSPQAATNEKLFF.

The genes are TRBV7-8 and TRBJ1-1; TRBD1 matches 10 bases. Germline V gives CDR1 SGHVS, CDR2 FQNEAQ. CDR3 length equals 15 residues. The ends lost 3 bases at V and 3 bases at J; junction bases unmatched: 4. The CDR3 bases are TGTGCCAGCAGCTTGACAGGGGGCTTAGACACTGAAGCTTTCTTT. Its protein is CASSLTGGLDTEAFF. Filled out from reference TRBV7-8 and TRBJ1-1, the complete variable domain reads GAGVSQSPRYKVAKRGQDVALRCDPISGHVSLFWYQQALGQGPEFLTYFQNEAQLDKSGLPSDRFFAERPEGSVSTLKIQRTQQEDSAVYLCASSLTGGLDTEAFFGQGTRLTVV.

In this sample, this clone turned up once. The chain couples TRBV4-1 to TRBJ2-3; 8 nucleotides agree with TRBD2. This CDR3 comprises 15 residues. Germline values: CDR1 MGHRA, CDR2 YSYEKL. V trimming: 0 bases; J trimming: 6 bases; junction bases outside the gene matches: 5. The CDR3 DNA follows: TGCGCCAGCAGCCAAGATGGGACTAGTGGTGATACGCAGTATTTT. Translated: CASSQDGTSGDTQYF.

This clone was observed once. This sequence joins TRBV11-2 and TRBJ2-7; 7 nucleotides agree with TRBD2. V dropped 1 base and J dropped 1; count of bases not matched to a gene: 1. Germline V lookup: CDR1 SGHAT, CDR2 FQNNGV. The CDR3 contains 14 residues. CDR3 sequence: CASSLAGGSYEQYF. In DNA, the CDR3 is TGTGCCAGCAGCTTAGCGGGGGGATCCTACGAGCAGTACTTC.

V usage is TRBV27 and J usage is TRBJ2-2; D is possibly TRBD2 (6 bases). The CDR3 totals 16 residues. Trimming removed 2 bases at V and 1 base at J, with 11 bases between. Germline values: CDR1 MNHEY, CDR2 SMNVEV (reference sequence). The CDR3 coding sequence is TGTGCCAGCAGTTTAGGTAGCGGAGAGAACACCGGGGAGCTGTTTTTT. Protein: CASSLGSGENTGELFF.

V gene TRBV5-1 combines with J gene TRBJ2-2, with TRBD1 matching 9 bases. After removal of 3 bases from V and 7 bases from J, the junction contained 13 bases not matched to a gene. The CDR3 sequence is 17 residues long. Germline loops: CDR1 SGHRS, CDR2 YFSETQ. The CDR3 coding sequence is TGCGCCAGCAGCTCAAGGACAGGGGATCCCGCTATCGGGGAGCTGTTTTTT. This encodes CASSSRTGDPAIGELFF.

The chain carries TRBV9 and TRBJ2-3; 10 bases fit TRBD2. The CDR3 spans 15 residues. With 7 bases clipped from V and 3 bases from J, the junction kept 8 bases outside the gene matches. Germline V CDR1 and CDR2: SGDLS, YYNGEE. The CDR3, as DNA: TGTGCCAGCCGCCGCGGTAGCGGGGGGACAGATACGCAGTATTTT. Protein sequence: CASRRGSGGTDTQYF.

This clone was counted once. The chain links TRBV3-1 (or the pseudogene TRBV3-2) to TRBJ2-3, with 10 bases aligning to TRBD2. V shed 3 bases, J shed 7 bases, and the junction held 7 bases outside the gene matches. Germline V gene lookup returns CDR1 LGHDT and CDR2 YNNKEL (reference sequence). The CDR3 has 15 residues. The CDR3 DNA reads TGTGCCAGCAGCCAGAGGTCACTAGCGGGGAATACGCAGTATTTT. Translating it yields CASSQRSLAGNTQYF.

This chain connects TRBV18 to TRBJ1-1; no reliable D call. CDR1 KGHSH and CDR2 LQKENI come from the germline V gene. CDR3 length: 14 residues. The V end lost 2 bases, the J end lost 1 base, and 8 bases lay between the germline ends. The CDR3 sequence is CASSPGQANTEAFF. In nucleotides, the CDR3 is TGTGCCAGCTCACCAGGGCAGGCGAACACTGAAGCTTTCTTT.

The chain recombines TRBV9 with TRBJ2-5, with 9 bases matching TRBD1. The CDR3 has 16 residues. Looked up from germline, CDR1 is SGDLS and CDR2 is YYNGEE. Trimming removed 4 bases from V and 2 bases from J; junction bases left unmatched: 9. The CDR3 protein is CASSSDRGIGQETQYF. CDR3 nucleotide sequence: TGTGCCAGCAGCTCAGACAGGGGGATCGGGCAAGAGACCCAGTACTTC.

The rearrangement links TRBV10-3 to TRBJ1-3; D might be TRBD1 (5 bases). The CDR3 contains 15 residues. Germline V gives CDR1 ENHRY, CDR2 SYGVKD. The germline V and J ends were trimmed by 6 bases and 8 bases, with 20 bases remaining between them. The CDR3 nucleotides read TGTGCCATCAGCGTGGGCACAGGAATAGGACACACCATATATTTT. It translates to CAISVGTGIGHTIYF.

The chain uses TRBV7-9 and TRBJ2-3, with 13 nucleotides matching TRBD2. CDR1 and CDR2 from the germline V gene are SEHNR and FQNEAQ (reference sequence). Trimming at V came to 1 base and at J to 3 bases, leaving 4 bases not matched to a gene. The length of the CDR3 is 17 residues. The CDR3 region has the DNA TGTGCCAGCAGCTTAGTCGAGACTAGCGGGGGGACAGATACGCAGTATTTT. The encoded protein is CASSLVETSGGTDTQYF.

This clone was recorded once. The J gene is TRBJ2-7, the V gene TRBV6-2 or TRBV6-3; 7 bases fit TRBD2. Trimming took 6 bases from V and 9 from J; bases not matched to a gene: 11. The CDR3 runs to 13 residues. Germline CDR1 MNHEY, CDR2 SVGEGT. CDR3 region: CASSQRGSPPQYF. The CDR3 bases are TGTGCCAGCAGCCAGCGGGGTTCTCCGCCGCAGTACTTC.

The chain recombines TRBV2 with TRBJ1-2; 10 bases are a match to TRBD1. CDR3 size: 14 residues. In germline, CDR1 is SNHLY, CDR2 FYNNEI. V shed 3 bases, J shed 2 bases, and the junction held 0 bases outside the gene matches. The CDR3 region is CASSEGQGNYGYTF. In nucleotides, the CDR3 is TGTGCCAGCAGTGAGGGACAGGGGAACTATGGCTACACCTTC. The variable domain in full, with the rest retrieved from reference TRBV2 and TRBJ1-2, is EPEVTQTPSHQVTQMGQEVILRCVPISNHLYFYWYRQILGQKVEFLVSFYNNEISEKSEIFDDQFSVERPDGSNFTLKIRSTKLEDSAMYFCASSEGQGNYGYTFGSGTRLTVV.

This clone turned up a few times. The genes are TRBV18 and TRBJ1-3; TRBD1 might be the D (6 bases). V was clipped by 2 bases and J by 0 bases, with 11 bases between them. The CDR3 totals 16 residues. In germline, CDR1 is KGHSH, CDR2 LQKENI. This CDR3 reads CASSPTQGHSGNTIYF. The DNA of the CDR3 is TGTGCCAGCTCACCAACGCAGGGGCACTCTGGAAACACCATATATTTT.

This clone was detected only a few times. The genes are TRBV4-1 and TRBJ1-1; no clear D gene. Trimming pared 0 bases from V and 2 bases from J, leaving 7 bases between. CDR3 length: 14 residues. The germline V gene has CDR1 MGHRA and CDR2 YSYEKL. CDR3 in DNA: TGCGCCAGCAGCCAAGATGCAGGAAACACTGAAGCTTTCTTT. Its translation: CASSQDAGNTEAFF.

The chain carries TRBV13 and TRBJ1-1; the D gene is possibly TRBD1 (5 bases). CDR3 length equals 14 residues. Trimming removed 5 bases from V and 5 bases from J, with 15 bases in between. CDR1 and CDR2 from the germline V gene are PRHDT and FYEKMQ (reference sequence). The CDR3 region is CASSVRAGGTEAFF. The DNA of the CDR3 is TGTGCCAGCAGCGTCAGGGCCGGGGGGACTGAAGCTTTCTTT. Full variable domain (outside the CDR3, taken from reference TRBV13 and TRBJ1-1): AAGVIQSPRHLIKEKRETATLKCYPIPRHDTVYWYQQGPGQDPQFLISFYEKMQSDKGSIPDRFSAQQFSDYHSELNMSSLELGDSALYFCASSVRAGGTEAFFGQGTRLTVV.

The V gene is TRBV27, the J gene TRBJ2-7; 10 nucleotides line up with TRBD1. The V segment lost 2 bases and the J segment 2 bases; nucleotides outside the gene matches: 9. Germline CDR1 reads MNHEY; CDR2 reads SMNVEV (reference sequence). The CDR3 sequence is 17 residues long. The CDR3 DNA reads TGTGCCAGCAGTTTAAGGACAGGGGGTACCTATACCTACGAGCAGTACTTC. Encoded protein: CASSLRTGGTYTYEQYF.

This sequence joins TRBV11-2 and TRBJ2-1; D ambiguous. The CDR3 length is 17 residues. Trimming removed 2 bases at V and 6 bases at J, with 20 bases between. CDR1 and CDR2 (germline): SGHAT, FQNNGV. CDR3 protein: CASSLLSAFGSLNEQFF. CDR3 DNA sequence: TGTGCCAGCAGCTTACTCAGCGCATTCGGGTCGCTCAATGAGCAGTTCTTC.